This T cell receptor (beta chain) was recovered during a study of neurological immune-mediated disorders. The study built unsorted libraries from 2 million PBMCs kept at -80 C. The cDNA came from 5'RACE with 10-nucleotide random UMIs. TCRdb independently ran MiXCR on the 5' RACE reads; one entry per CDR3 protein. The profile covers around 80,000 distinct CDR3 sequences, with under 13% appearing a single time and 1.8% taken by the ten largest. This clonotype came up many times. Germline CDR1 reads SGHRS; CDR2 reads YFSETQ. This CDR3 contains 14 residues. Trimming left V 0 bases short and J 9 bases short, with 13 bases between.

The V and J genes are TRBV5-1 and TRBJ1-5, with unresolved D. Sequenced input: PBMCs. The sequence was obtained from a man aged 35 to 55 in good health. The CDR3 region is CASSLEGPGGPQHF. CDR3 nucleotide sequence: TGCGCCAGCAGCTTGGAAGGTCCCGGAGGGCCCCAGCATTTT.